The sequence of this TCR beta chain was determined in a study of cytomegalovirus exposure and HLA in healthy donors. Germline values: CDR1 SGHKS, CDR2 YYEKEE (reference sequence). This CDR3 comprises 14 residues. Trimming removed 0 bases at V and 13 bases at J, with 14 bases between. Both 60 Vbeta primers and 13 Jbeta primers went into the PCR. The method was immunoSEQ multiplex PCR; TCRdb's version includes in-frame clones alone and lacks a portion of them. The sample table sets out 150,000 or so clones. The chain couples TRBV5-5 to TRBJ1-6; possible D gene TRBD1, 6 bases. Sequencing was performed on PBMCs. The TCR was taken from a woman aged 45-65 years in good health and CMV-seronegative. CDR3 nucleotides: TGTGCCAGCAGCTTGGGAGGGCCGGGGGGCCCCCTCCACTTT. This encodes CASSLGGPGGPLHF. Drawing the rest from reference TRBV5-5 and TRBJ1-6, the complete variable domain is DAGVTQSPTHLIKTRGQQVTLRCSPISGHKSVSWYQQVLGQGPQFIFQYYEKEERGRGNFPDRFSARQFPNYSSELNVNALLLGDSALYLCASSLGGPGGPLHFGNGTRLTVT.